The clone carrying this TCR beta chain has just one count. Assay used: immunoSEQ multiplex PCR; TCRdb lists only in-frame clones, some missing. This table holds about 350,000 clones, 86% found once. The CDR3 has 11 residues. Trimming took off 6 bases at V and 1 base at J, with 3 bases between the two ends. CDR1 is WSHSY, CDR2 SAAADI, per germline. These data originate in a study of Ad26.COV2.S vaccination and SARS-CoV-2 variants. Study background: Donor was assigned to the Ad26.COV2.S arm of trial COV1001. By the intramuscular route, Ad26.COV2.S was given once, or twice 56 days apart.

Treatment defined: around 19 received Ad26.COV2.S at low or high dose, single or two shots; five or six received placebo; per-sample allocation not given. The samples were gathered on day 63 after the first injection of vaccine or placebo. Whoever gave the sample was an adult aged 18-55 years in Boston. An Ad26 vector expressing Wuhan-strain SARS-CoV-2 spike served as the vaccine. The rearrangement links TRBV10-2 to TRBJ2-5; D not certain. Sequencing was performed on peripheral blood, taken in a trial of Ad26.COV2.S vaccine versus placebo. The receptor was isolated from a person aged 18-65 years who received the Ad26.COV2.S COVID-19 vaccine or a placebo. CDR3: CASRIQETQYF. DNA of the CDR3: TGCGCCAGCAGGATCCAAGAGACCCAGTACTTC.